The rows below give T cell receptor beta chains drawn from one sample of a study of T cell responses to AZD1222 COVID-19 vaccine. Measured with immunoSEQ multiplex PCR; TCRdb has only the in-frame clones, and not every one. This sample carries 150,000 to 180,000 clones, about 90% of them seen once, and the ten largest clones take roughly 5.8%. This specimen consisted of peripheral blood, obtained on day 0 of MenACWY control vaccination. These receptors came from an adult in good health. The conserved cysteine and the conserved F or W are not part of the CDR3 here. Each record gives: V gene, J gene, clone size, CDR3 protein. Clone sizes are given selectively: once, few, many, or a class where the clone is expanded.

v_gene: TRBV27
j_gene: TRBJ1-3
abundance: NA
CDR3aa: ASSSTGTGNTIY

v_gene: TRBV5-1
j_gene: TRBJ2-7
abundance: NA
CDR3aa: ASSLSLSYEQY

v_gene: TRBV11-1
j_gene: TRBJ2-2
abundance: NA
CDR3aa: ASSFGQTGELF

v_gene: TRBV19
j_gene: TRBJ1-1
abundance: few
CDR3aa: ASSIQGSGSEAF

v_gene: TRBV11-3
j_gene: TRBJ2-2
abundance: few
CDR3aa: ASSLGGVRSAGELF

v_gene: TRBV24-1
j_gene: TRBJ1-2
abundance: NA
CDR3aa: ATSDSPGDINGYT

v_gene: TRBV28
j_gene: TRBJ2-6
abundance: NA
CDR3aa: ASSPAGQGNRASSGANVLT

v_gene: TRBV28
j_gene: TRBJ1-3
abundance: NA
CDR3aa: ASSPPGVANTIY

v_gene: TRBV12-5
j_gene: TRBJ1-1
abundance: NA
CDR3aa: ASGFGGIHTEAF

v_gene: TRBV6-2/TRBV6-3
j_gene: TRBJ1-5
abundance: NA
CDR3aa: ASSYSTGGLRAQPQH

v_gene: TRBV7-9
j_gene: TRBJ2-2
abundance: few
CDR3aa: ASRPFGGGTTGELF

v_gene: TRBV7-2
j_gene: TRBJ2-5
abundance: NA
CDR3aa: ASRPQGGETQY

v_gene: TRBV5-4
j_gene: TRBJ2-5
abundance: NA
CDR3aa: ASTIAGQETQY

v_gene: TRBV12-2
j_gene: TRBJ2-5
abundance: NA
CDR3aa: ASRRRQGAWETQY

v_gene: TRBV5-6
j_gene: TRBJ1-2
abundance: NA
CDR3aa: ASSLVAANYGYT

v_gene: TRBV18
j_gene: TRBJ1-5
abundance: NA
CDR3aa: ASSPEQGVGNQPQH

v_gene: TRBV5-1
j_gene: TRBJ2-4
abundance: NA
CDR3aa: ASSSGHGNIQY

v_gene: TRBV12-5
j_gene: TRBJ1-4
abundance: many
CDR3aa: ASGLVLAGGNEKLF

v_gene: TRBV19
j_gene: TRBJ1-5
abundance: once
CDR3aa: ASSILNQPQH

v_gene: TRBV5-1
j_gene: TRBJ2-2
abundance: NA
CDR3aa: ASSVRDRNTGELF

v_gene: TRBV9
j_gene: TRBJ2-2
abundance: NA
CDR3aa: ASSVNQGANTGELF

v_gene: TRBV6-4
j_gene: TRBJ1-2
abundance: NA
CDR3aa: ASSDPPANYGYT

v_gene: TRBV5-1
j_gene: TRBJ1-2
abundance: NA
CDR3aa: ASSSTGGSGGYT

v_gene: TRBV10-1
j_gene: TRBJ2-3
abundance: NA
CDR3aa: ASSGGNSGDTQY

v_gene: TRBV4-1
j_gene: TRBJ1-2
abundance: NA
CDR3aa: ASSPRTGLGNYGYT

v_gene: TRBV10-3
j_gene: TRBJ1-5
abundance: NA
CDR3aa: AISDYDGIQPQH

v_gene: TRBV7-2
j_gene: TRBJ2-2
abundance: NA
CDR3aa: ASSWTGGTGELF

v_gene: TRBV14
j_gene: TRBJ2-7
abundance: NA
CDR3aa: ASSAGQFYEQY

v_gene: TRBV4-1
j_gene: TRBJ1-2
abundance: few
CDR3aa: ASSVGQGIGGGYT

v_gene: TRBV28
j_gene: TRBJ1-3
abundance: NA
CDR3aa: ASSLRQGRNTIY

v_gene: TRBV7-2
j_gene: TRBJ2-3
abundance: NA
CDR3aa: ASRSGTGLTDTQY

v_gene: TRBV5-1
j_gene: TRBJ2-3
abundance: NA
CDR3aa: ASSLPSGGDTQY

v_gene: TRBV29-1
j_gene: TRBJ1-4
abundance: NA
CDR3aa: SVQYPGQSEKLF

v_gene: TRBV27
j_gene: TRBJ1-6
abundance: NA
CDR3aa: ASSLKFGMYWSPLH

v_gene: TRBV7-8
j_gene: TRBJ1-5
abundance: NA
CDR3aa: ASRYRGSNQPQH

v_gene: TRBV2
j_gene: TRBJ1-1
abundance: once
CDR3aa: ASSDDLGRRVANTEAF

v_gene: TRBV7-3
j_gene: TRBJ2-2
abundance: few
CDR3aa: ASSSKRGRGTGELF

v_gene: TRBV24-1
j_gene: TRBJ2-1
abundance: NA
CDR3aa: ATSDDRVNEQF

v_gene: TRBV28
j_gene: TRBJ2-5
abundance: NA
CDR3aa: ASSWGGGETQY

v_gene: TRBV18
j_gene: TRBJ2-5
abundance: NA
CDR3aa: ASSTASGDQETQY

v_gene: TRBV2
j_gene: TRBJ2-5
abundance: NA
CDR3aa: AQDEAGTNQETQY

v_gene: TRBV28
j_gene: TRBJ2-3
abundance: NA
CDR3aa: ASSLWALAGGKDTQY

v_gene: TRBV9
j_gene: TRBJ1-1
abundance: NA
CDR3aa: ASSVRAMNTEAF

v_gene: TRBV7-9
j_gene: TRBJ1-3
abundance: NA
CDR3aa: ASSGSGTVSGNTIY

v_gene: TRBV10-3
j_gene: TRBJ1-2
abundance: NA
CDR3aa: AAQPRTSHGYT

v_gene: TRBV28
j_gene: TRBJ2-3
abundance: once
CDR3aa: ASTQGGTDTQY

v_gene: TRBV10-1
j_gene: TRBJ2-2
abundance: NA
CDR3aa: ASSEFLPGPNTGELF

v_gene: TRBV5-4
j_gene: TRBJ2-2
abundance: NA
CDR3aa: ASSSKLTSSGTGELF

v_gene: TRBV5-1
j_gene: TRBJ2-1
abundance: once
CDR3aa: ASSLGFGLKVNEQF

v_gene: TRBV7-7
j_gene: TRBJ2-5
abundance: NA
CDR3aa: ASSEGGNQY

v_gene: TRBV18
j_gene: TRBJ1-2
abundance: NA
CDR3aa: ASSPTPYNYGYT

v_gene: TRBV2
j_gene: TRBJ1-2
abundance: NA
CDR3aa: AVRGGYT

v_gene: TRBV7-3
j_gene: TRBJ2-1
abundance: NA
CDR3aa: ASSLLAGYYNEQF

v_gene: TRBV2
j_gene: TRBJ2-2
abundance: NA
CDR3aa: ASSSGAANTGELF